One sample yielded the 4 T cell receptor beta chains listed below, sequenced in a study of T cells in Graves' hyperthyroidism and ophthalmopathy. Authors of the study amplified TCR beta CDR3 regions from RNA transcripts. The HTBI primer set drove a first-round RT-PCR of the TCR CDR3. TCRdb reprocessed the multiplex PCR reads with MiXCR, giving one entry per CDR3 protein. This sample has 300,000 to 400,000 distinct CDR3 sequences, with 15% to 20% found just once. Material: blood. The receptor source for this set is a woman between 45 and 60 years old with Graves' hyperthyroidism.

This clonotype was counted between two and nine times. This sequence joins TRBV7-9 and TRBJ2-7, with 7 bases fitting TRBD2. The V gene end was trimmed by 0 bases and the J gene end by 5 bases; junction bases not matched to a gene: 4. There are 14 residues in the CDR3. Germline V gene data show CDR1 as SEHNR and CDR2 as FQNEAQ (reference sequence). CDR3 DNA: TGTGCCAGCAGCTTAGCCTCCGGGACTAACGAGCAGTACTTC. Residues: CASSLASGTNEQYF. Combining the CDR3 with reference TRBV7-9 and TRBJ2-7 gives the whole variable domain DTGVSQNPRHKITKRGQNVTFRCDPISEHNRLYWYRQTLGQGPEFLTYFQNEAQLEKSRLLSDRFSAERPKGSFSTLEIQRTEQGDSAMYLCASSLASGTNEQYFGPGTRLTVT.

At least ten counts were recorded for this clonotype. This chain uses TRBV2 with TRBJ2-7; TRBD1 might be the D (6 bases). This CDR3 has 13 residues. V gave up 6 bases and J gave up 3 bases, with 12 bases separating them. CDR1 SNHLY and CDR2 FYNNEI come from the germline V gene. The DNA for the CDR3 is TGTGCCAGCAGACAGGGCGTGCGCTACGAGCAGTACTTC. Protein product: CASRQGVRYEQYF.

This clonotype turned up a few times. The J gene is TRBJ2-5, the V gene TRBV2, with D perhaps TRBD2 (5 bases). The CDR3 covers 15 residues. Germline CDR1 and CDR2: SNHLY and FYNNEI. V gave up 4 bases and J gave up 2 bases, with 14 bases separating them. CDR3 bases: TGTGCCAGCAGTGGGGTCGGGGATGTGCAAGAGACCCAGTACTTC. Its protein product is CASSGVGDVQETQYF.

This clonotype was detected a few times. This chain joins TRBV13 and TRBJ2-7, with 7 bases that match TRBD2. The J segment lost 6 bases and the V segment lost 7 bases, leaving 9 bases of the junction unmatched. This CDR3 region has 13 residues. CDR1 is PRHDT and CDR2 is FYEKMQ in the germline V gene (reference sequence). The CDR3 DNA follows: TGTGCCAGCACGGTGGAGGGGAGGGCCGAGCAGTACGTC. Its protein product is CASTVEGRAEQYV.